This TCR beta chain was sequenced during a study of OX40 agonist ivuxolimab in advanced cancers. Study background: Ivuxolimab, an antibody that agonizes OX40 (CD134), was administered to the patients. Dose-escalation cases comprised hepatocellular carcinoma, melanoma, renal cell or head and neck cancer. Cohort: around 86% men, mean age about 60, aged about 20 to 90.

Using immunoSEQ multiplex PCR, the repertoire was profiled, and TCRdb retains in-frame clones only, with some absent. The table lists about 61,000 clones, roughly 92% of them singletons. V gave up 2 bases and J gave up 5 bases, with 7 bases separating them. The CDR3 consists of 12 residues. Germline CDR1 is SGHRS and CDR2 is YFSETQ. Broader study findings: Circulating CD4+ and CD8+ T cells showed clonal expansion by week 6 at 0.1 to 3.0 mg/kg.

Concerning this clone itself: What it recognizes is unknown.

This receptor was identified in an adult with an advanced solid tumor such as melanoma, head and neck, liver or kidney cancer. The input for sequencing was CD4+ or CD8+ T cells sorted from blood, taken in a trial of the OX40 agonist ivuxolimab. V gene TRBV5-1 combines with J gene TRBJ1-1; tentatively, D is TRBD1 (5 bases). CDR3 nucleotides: TGCGCCAGCAGCTTCGAGGGGACTGAAGCTTTCTTT. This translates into CASSFEGTEAFF.